The clone carrying this T cell receptor beta chain was counted a single time. These data originate in a study of blood T cell repertoires in COVID-19. TCRdb's table, derived via immunoSEQ multiplex PCR, lists solely in-frame clones and lacks some. Of approximately 170,000 clones detected, about 82% appear once; the ten largest clones hold around 8.4%. This receptor was obtained from a woman of 80 years or more with COVID-19, enrolled during active disease. The specimen was peripheral blood.

The CDR3 loop is CASGDPGDSPLHF. The CDR3 region has the DNA TGTGCCAGCGGCGACCCGGGGGATTCACCCCTCCACTTT. V and J are TRBV3-1 (or the pseudogene TRBV3-2) and TRBJ1-6; D may be TRBD1 (5 bases). V was clipped by 8 bases and J by 8 bases, with 13 bases between them. Germline CDR1 and CDR2: LGHDT and YNNKEL (reference sequence). The CDR3 runs 13 residues.